Listed below are T cell receptor beta chains from one sample, sequenced in a study of cytomegalovirus exposure and HLA in healthy donors. Profiling relied on immunoSEQ multiplex PCR, and the TCRdb table lists in-frame clones only, not all of them. The sample yields some 140,000 clones, less than 80% seen once. The sequenced sample was PBMCs. These receptor sequences come from a man aged 35 to 55 in good health and CMV-seropositive. Each CDR3 is given with its conserved first and last residue. The D gene is left open where the match is weak. Clone sizes are given selectively: once, few, many, or a class where the clone is expanded.

V: TRBV6-6; D: .; J: TRBJ2-3; size: .; CDR3: CASSQRRDIVDTQYF; DNA: TGTGCCAGCAGTCAACGCAGGGACATCGTGGATACGCAGTATTTT
V: TRBV10-3; D: .; J: TRBJ2-7; size: .; CDR3: CAISESKLAGSYEQYF; DNA: TGTGCCATCAGTGAGTCGAAGTTGGCGGGGAGCTACGAGCAGTACTTC
V: TRBV2; D: .; J: TRBJ1-4; size: .; CDR3: CASSQDMANEKLFF; DNA: TGTGCCAGCAGTCAGGATATGGCTAATGAAAAACTGTTTTTT
V: TRBV7-9; D: .; J: TRBJ1-1; size: .; CDR3: CASSPQGGNTEAFF; DNA: TGTGCCAGCAGCCCCCAGGGAGGGAATACTGAAGCTTTCTTT
V: TRBV13; D: .; J: TRBJ2-7; size: .; CDR3: CASSLTTYEQYF; DNA: TGTGCCAGCAGCTTGACTACGTACGAGCAGTACTTC
V: TRBV28; D: TRBD1; J: TRBJ1-5; size: .; CDR3: CASSLIAVSPGGFNQPQHF; DNA: TGTGCCAGCAGTTTAATAGCAGTTTCCCCAGGGGGCTTCAATCAGCCCCAGCATTTT
V: TRBV2; D: TRBD2; J: TRBJ2-7; size: .; CDR3: CASSEATSGSYEQYF; DNA: TGTGCCAGCAGTGAAGCAACTAGCGGGAGCTACGAGCAGTACTTC
V: TRBV10-1; D: .; J: TRBJ2-3; size: .; CDR3: CASSESSGTDTQYF; DNA: TGCGCCAGCAGTGAGTCCAGCGGCACAGATACGCAGTATTTT
V: TRBV6-1; D: TRBD2; J: TRBJ2-7; size: .; CDR3: CASRGLAEIYEQYF; DNA: TGTGCCAGCAGGGGACTAGCGGAGATCTACGAGCAGTACTTC
V: TRBV30; D: .; J: TRBJ1-2; size: .; CDR3: CAWNRINYGYTF; DNA: TGTGCCTGGAACAGGATTAACTATGGCTACACCTTC
V: TRBV19; D: .; J: TRBJ1-2; size: .; CDR3: CASLNVGDYYGYTF; DNA: TGTGCCAGCCTTAACGTCGGGGATTACTATGGCTACACCTTC
V: TRBV9; D: .; J: TRBJ1-2; size: .; CDR3: CASSVGSLDYGYTF; DNA: TGTGCCAGCAGCGTAGGCAGTCTGGACTATGGCTACACCTTC
V: TRBV5-1; D: .; J: TRBJ2-2; size: .; CDR3: CASTWAGSGELFF; DNA: TGCGCCAGCACCTGGGCGGGCTCCGGGGAGCTGTTTTTT
V: TRBV19; D: TRBD1; J: TRBJ1-1; size: few; CDR3: CARQGAHTEAFF; DNA: TGTGCCAGACAGGGGGCGCACACTGAAGCTTTCTTT
V: TRBV27; D: TRBD1; J: TRBJ1-5; size: .; CDR3: CASRQTGGDQPQHF; DNA: TGTGCCAGCAGACAGACAGGGGGCGATCAGCCCCAGCATTTT
V: TRBV7-2; D: .; J: TRBJ1-5; size: .; CDR3: CASSSGRSNQPQHF; DNA: TGTGCCAGCAGCAGCGGACGGAGCAATCAGCCCCAGCATTTT
V: TRBV4-1; D: TRBD2; J: TRBJ2-1; size: .; CDR3: CASSHVTSGSSYNEQFF; DNA: TGCGCCAGCAGCCACGTGACTAGCGGGAGTTCCTACAATGAGCAGTTCTTC
V: TRBV29-1; D: TRBD1; J: TRBJ1-1; size: .; CDR3: CSVARDRGREGAEAFF; DNA: TGCAGCGTTGCCCGGGACAGGGGGCGCGAGGGGGCTGAAGCTTTCTTT
V: TRBV6-6; D: .; J: TRBJ2-5; size: .; CDR3: CASRFSSAPQETQYF; DNA: TGTGCCAGCAGGTTCTCTAGCGCCCCCCAAGAGACCCAGTACTTC
V: TRBV7-3; D: TRBD2; J: TRBJ2-2; size: .; CDR3: CASSLSLAGTGELFF; DNA: TGTGCCAGCAGCTTGTCACTAGCGGGAACCGGGGAGCTGTTTTTT